A selection of T cell receptor beta chains follows, all from one sample in a study of cytomegalovirus exposure and HLA in healthy donors. Repertoires were generated with immunoSEQ multiplex PCR, while TCRdb's copy carries only in-frame clones and drops some. The sample has about 50,000 clones; 81% are singletons. Sequencing used PBMCs. The receptors come from a boy younger than 18 in good health and CMV-seropositive. The CDR3 runs from the conserved cysteine through the conserved F or W. A D gene is named only where the DNA matches it firmly. Expanded clones get a size class; other rows say once, few or many, or leave the size out.

CASSLRIAGAYTQYF | TGTGCCAGCAGTTTACGGATAGCGGGGGCTTATACGCAGTATTTT | TRBD2 | 15 | TRBJ2-3 | TRBV27 | .
CASSRGSSYEQYF | TGTGCCAGCAGTAGGGGAAGCTCCTACGAGCAGTACTTC | . | 13 | TRBJ2-7 | TRBV27 | .
CASSPPLAASIKNIQYF | TGCGCCAGCAGCCCTCCCCTAGCGGCCTCCATCAAAAACATTCAGTACTTC | TRBD2 | 17 | TRBJ2-4 | TRBV4-1 | .
CASRDSSNQPQHF | TGTGCCAGCCGTGACAGTAGCAATCAGCCCCAGCATTTT | . | 13 | TRBJ1-5 | TRBV19 | .
CSVEDPGLGYQETQYF | TGCAGCGTTGAGGATCCGGGACTAGGATATCAAGAGACCCAGTACTTC | TRBD2 | 16 | TRBJ2-5 | TRBV29-1 | .
CASSQTWGRKAGELFF | TGTGCCAGTAGTCAAACCTGGGGGCGGAAAGCCGGGGAGCTGTTTTTT | . | 16 | TRBJ2-2 | TRBV19 | .
CASSSRSHSGANVLTF | TGTGCCAGTAGTTCTAGGAGTCACTCTGGGGCCAACGTCCTGACTTTC | . | 16 | TRBJ2-6 | TRBV19 | few
CASSLDGTEVYSGNTIYF | TGTGCCAGCAGCTTAGACGGGACAGAGGTTTACTCTGGAAACACCATATATTTT | TRBD1 | 18 | TRBJ1-3 | TRBV7-3 | .
CASSFQGARETQYF | TGTGCCAGCAGTTTCCAGGGGGCCAGGGAGACCCAGTACTTC | TRBD1 | 14 | TRBJ2-5 | TRBV6-5 | .
CATSRDRGHTEAFF | TGTGCCACCAGCAGGGACAGGGGGCATACTGAAGCTTTCTTT | TRBD1 | 14 | TRBJ1-1 | TRBV15 | .
CASSRTGANEKLFF | TGTGCCAGCAGCCGGACAGGGGCTAATGAAAAACTGTTTTTT | TRBD1 | 14 | TRBJ1-4 | TRBV7-8 | .
CASSRTGKNQPQHF | TGTGCCAGCAGTCGGACAGGGAAAAATCAGCCCCAGCATTTT | TRBD1 | 14 | TRBJ1-5 | TRBV6-6 | .
CASSITRLTGERYEQYF | TGTGCCAGCAGCATTACCCGGCTAACGGGGGAACGCTACGAGCAGTACTTC | . | 17 | TRBJ2-7 | TRBV11-1 | once
CASSYRQGGTGELFF | TGCGCCAGCAGCTACCGACAGGGGGGCACCGGGGAGCTGTTTTTT | TRBD1 | 15 | TRBJ2-2 | TRBV4-1 | .
CASTGLAGGGETQYF | TGTGCCAGCACGGGCCTAGCGGGGGGGGGAGAGACCCAGTACTTC | TRBD2 | 15 | TRBJ2-5 | TRBV6-1 | .
CASSQGTGIGYTF | TGTGCCAGCAGTCAAGGGACAGGGATTGGCTACACCTTC | TRBD1 | 13 | TRBJ1-2 | TRBV9 | .
CASSFYSGANVLTF | TGTGCCAGCAGCTTTTACTCTGGGGCCAACGTCCTGACTTTC | . | 14 | TRBJ2-6 | TRBV7-2 | once
CASSIDHRGNEQYF | TGTGCCAGTAGTATAGATCACAGGGGTAACGAGCAGTACTTC | TRBD1 | 14 | TRBJ2-7 | TRBV19 | once
CAWRTRFLRGIDTEAFF | TGTGCCTGGAGAACCCGTTTTCTCAGGGGAATAGACACTGAAGCTTTCTTT | . | 17 | TRBJ1-1 | TRBV30 | .
CASSEGAGVFTDTQYF | TGTGCCAGCAGTGAAGGGGCGGGGGTCTTCACAGATACGCAGTATTTT | TRBD2 | 16 | TRBJ2-3 | TRBV6-4 | once
CASSANGGARYQETQYF | TGTGCCAGCAGTGCAAACGGGGGGGCGAGGTACCAAGAGACCCAGTACTTC | TRBD2 | 17 | TRBJ2-5 | TRBV2 | few
CASSSDRVRRGYTF | TGTGCCAGCTCATCCGACAGGGTACGTCGTGGCTACACCTTC | TRBD1 | 14 | TRBJ1-2 | TRBV18 | .
CASSYSQGSGYTF | TGTGCCAGCAGTTACTCCCAGGGGAGTGGCTACACCTTC | . | 13 | TRBJ1-2 | TRBV6-5 | .
CASSTPPGQGSGYTF | TGTGCCAGTAGTACCCCCCCCGGACAGGGTTCTGGCTACACCTTC | TRBD1 | 15 | TRBJ1-2 | TRBV19 | .
CASSYTGTSLTDTQYF | TGTGCCAGCAGTTACACCGGGACTAGTCTCACAGATACGCAGTATTTT | TRBD2 | 16 | TRBJ2-3 | TRBV6-6 | once
CASSLSGTLGGYTF | TGTGCCAGCAGTTTATCTGGGACACTTGGGGGCTACACCTTC | . | 14 | TRBJ1-2 | TRBV28 | .
CASSVAGVGRTGYTF | TGTGCCAGCAGCGTAGCTGGAGTGGGGAGAACAGGCTACACCTTC | . | 15 | TRBJ1-2 | TRBV9 | .
CASSQQQGREQYF | TGCGCCAGCAGCCAACAACAGGGAAGGGAGCAGTACTTC | . | 13 | TRBJ2-7 | TRBV4-1 | .
CASSLDISRRTTSTDTQYF | TGTGCCAGCAGCTTAGATATCTCTCGTAGGACAACCTCCACAGATACGCAGTATTTT | . | 19 | TRBJ2-3 | TRBV7-2 | .
CASRDRGLADTEAFF | TGTGCCAGCAGGGATAGGGGGCTCGCGGACACTGAAGCTTTCTTT | TRBD1 | 15 | TRBJ1-1 | TRBV2 | .
CASRDNPNTEAFF | TGCGCCAGCAGGGACAACCCGAACACTGAAGCTTTCTTT | . | 13 | TRBJ1-1 | TRBV5-1 | .
CASSMGPGRAFF | TGTGCCAGTAGTATGGGGCCAGGAAGAGCTTTCTTT | . | 12 | TRBJ1-1 | TRBV19 | .
CASIGSEETQYF | TGTGCCAGTATTGGCTCAGAAGAGACCCAGTACTTC | . | 12 | TRBJ2-5 | TRBV2 | .
CASSPRQGSNQPQHF | TGTGCCAGCAGCCCGAGACAGGGTAGCAATCAGCCCCAGCATTTT | TRBD1 | 15 | TRBJ1-5 | TRBV4-2 | .
CASSGGSSYNEQLF | TGTGCCAGCAGCGGAGGGAGCTCCTACAATGAGCAGCTCTTC | . | 14 | TRBJ2-1 | TRBV9 | .
CASSEGSSETQYF | TGTGCCAGCAGTGAAGGGTCTAGCGAGACCCAGTACTTC | . | 13 | TRBJ2-5 | TRBV2 | .
CASSLQGTGELFF | TGCGCCAGCAGCCTCCAGGGGACCGGGGAGCTGTTTTTT | . | 13 | TRBJ2-2 | TRBV4-1 | .
CASSEMTGGGEAFF | TGCGCCAGCAGTGAGATGACAGGGGGCGGTGAAGCTTTCTTT | TRBD1 | 14 | TRBJ1-1 | TRBV10-2 | .
CASSGRQGSNQPQHF | TGTGCCAGCAGTGGAAGGCAGGGAAGCAATCAGCCCCAGCATTTT | . | 15 | TRBJ1-5 | TRBV6-1 | .
CASSSWDNSYEQYF | TGTGCCAGCAGTTCTTGGGACAACTCCTACGAGCAGTACTTC | . | 14 | TRBJ2-7 | TRBV27 | few
CASSTTGSDIQYF | TGTGCCAGCTCAACAACAGGGAGTGACATTCAGTACTTC | . | 13 | TRBJ2-4 | TRBV18 | .
CASRVAGSNYGYTF | TGTGCCAGCAGAGTAGCCGGATCTAACTATGGCTACACCTTC | . | 14 | TRBJ1-2 | TRBV27 | .
CASSHNTDTQYF | TGTGCCAGCAGTCACAACACAGATACGCAGTATTTT | . | 12 | TRBJ2-3 | TRBV27 | .
CASSPRAGIGYGYTF | TGTGCCAGCAGCCCGAGAGCAGGGATCGGCTACGGCTACACCTTC | . | 15 | TRBJ1-2 | TRBV11-2 | .
CAGTGVMGYGYTF | TGTGCCGGTACAGGGGTTATGGGCTATGGCTACACCTTC | TRBD1 | 13 | TRBJ1-2 | TRBV2 | few
CASSLQGNNEQFF | TGCGCCAGCAGCCTACAGGGGAACAATGAGCAGTTCTTC | TRBD1 | 13 | TRBJ2-1 | TRBV5-1 | .
CASSQGASEKLFF | TGTGCCAGCTCCCAGGGGGCAAGTGAAAAACTGTTTTTT | TRBD1 | 13 | TRBJ1-4 | TRBV18 | once
CASSLTGIGTEAFF | TGCGCCAGTTCATTGACAGGGATTGGCACTGAAGCTTTCTTT | TRBD1 | 14 | TRBJ1-1 | TRBV5-1 | .
CASSPGGRGGRYEQYF | TGTGCCAGCAGCCCAGGGGGGCGGGGGGGCCGCTACGAGCAGTACTTC | TRBD2 | 16 | TRBJ2-7 | TRBV13 | .
CASSLAGDYTF | TGCGCCAGCAGCTTGGCGGGGGACTACACCTTC | . | 11 | TRBJ1-2 | TRBV5-1 | .
CASSIDGGARDTQYF | TGTGCCAGTAGTATAGATGGGGGGGCCCGGGATACGCAGTATTTT | . | 15 | TRBJ2-3 | TRBV19 | .
CASSRQGGEQYF | TGCGCCAGCAGCAGACAGGGCGGCGAGCAGTACTTC | TRBD1 | 12 | TRBJ2-7 | TRBV10-1 | .
CASSTIPGQGRGQETQYF | TGTGCCAGCAGCACCATTCCGGGACAGGGACGAGGGCAAGAGACCCAGTACTTC | TRBD1 | 18 | TRBJ2-5 | TRBV5-4 | few
CASSLGGVAAGVVEQYF | TGTGCCAGCAGCTTAGGAGGGGTCGCGGCAGGGGTTGTAGAGCAGTACTTC | . | 17 | TRBJ2-7 | TRBV7-6 | .
CASSFPDRTEAFF | TGCGCCAGCAGCTTCCCGGACAGAACTGAAGCTTTCTTT | . | 13 | TRBJ1-1 | TRBV5-1 | once